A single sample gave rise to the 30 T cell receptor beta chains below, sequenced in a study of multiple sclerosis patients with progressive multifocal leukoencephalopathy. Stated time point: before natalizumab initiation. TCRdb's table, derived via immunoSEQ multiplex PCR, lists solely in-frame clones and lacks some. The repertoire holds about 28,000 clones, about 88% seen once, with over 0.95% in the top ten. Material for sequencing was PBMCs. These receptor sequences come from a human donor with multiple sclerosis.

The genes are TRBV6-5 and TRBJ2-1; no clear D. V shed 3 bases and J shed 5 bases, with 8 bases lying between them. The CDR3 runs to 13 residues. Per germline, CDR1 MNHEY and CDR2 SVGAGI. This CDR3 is CASSYRPNNEQFF. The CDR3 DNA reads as TGTGCCAGCAGTTATAGGCCAAACAATGAGCAGTTCTTC.

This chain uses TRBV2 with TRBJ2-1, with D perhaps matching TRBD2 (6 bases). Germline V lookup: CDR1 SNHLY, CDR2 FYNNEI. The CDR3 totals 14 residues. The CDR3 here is CTCGARSSYNEQFF. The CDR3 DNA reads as TGTACCTGCGGGGCCAGGAGCTCCTACAATGAGCAGTTCTTC.

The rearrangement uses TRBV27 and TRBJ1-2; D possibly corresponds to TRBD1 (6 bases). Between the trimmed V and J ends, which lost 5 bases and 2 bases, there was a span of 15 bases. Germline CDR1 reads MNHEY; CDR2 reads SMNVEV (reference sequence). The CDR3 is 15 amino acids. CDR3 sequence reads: CASSRTGAMNYGYTF. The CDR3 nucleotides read TGTGCCAGCAGTCGGACGGGGGCTATGAACTATGGCTACACCTTC.

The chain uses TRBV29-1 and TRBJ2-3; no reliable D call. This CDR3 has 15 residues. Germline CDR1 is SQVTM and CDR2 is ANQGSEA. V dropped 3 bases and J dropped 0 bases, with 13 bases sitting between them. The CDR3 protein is CSVDPPADSTDTQYF. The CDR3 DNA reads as TGCAGCGTTGATCCCCCGGCAGATAGCACAGATACGCAGTATTTT.

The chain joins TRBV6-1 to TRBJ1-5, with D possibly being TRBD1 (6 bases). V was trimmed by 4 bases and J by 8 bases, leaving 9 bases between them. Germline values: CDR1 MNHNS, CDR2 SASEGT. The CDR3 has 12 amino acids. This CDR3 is CASSARGEPQHF. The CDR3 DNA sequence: TGTGCCAGCAGTGCTAGGGGGGAGCCCCAGCATTTT.

The CDR3, as DNA: TGTGCCAGTAGTCCCGAGCGGACAGGAGTCTATGGCTACACCTTC. Translated: CASSPERTGVYGYTF. The chain is built from TRBV19 and TRBJ1-2, with TRBD1 matching over 7 bases. CDR1 is LNHDA, CDR2 SQIVND, per germline (reference sequence). This CDR3 comprises 15 residues. The ends lost 5 bases at V and 4 bases at J; junction bases unmatched: 10.

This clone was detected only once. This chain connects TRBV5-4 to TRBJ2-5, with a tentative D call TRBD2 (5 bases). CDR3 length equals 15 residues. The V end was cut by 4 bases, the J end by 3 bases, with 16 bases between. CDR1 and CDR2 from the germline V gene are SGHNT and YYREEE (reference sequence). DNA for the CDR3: TGTGCCAGCAGCCCGGCACGAAAGGGAGAAGAGACCCAGTACTTC. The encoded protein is CASSPARKGEETQYF.

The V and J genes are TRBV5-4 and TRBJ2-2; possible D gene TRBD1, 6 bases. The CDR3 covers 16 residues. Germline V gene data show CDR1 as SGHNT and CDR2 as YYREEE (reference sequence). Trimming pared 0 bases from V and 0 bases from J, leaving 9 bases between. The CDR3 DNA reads TGTGCCAGCAGCTTGGGTGGACAGACGAACACCGGGGAGCTGTTTTTT. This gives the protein CASSLGGQTNTGELFF.

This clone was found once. As DNA, the CDR3 is TGCGCCAGCAGCCAACGTCATGCCCCAGATACGCAGTATTTT. Amino acids: CASSQRHAPDTQYF. The V gene is TRBV4-3, the J gene TRBJ2-3; D ambiguous. With 2 bases removed from V and 4 bases from J, the gap between germline ends came to 10 bases. The CDR3 consists of 14 residues. Germline CDR1 is LGHNA and CDR2 is YSLEER.

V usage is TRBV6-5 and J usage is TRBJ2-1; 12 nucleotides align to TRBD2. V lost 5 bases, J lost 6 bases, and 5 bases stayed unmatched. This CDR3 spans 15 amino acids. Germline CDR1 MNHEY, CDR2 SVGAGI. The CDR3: CASSVTSGGANEQFF. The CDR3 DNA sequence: TGTGCCAGCAGTGTGACTAGCGGGGGTGCCAATGAGCAGTTCTTC.

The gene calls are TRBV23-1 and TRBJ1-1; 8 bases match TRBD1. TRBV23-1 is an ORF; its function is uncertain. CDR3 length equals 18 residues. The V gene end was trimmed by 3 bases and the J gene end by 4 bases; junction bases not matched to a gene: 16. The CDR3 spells CASSHSQGAGALSTEAFF. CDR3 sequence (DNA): TGCGCCAGCAGTCATTCCCAGGGGGCGGGGGCCTTAAGCACTGAAGCTTTCTTT.

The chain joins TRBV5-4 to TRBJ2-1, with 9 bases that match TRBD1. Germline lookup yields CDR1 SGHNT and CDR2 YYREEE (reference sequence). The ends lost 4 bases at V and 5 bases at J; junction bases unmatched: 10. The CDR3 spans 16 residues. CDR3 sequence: CASSTWDRDINNEQFF. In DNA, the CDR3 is TGTGCCAGCAGCACATGGGACAGGGACATTAACAATGAGCAGTTCTTC.

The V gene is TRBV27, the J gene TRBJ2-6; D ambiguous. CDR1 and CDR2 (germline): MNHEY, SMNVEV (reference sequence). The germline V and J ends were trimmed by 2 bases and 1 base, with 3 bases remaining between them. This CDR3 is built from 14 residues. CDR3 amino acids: CASSLISGANVLTF. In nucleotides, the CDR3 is TGTGCCAGCAGTTTAATATCTGGGGCCAACGTCCTGACTTTC. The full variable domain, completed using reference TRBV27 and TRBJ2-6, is EAQVTQNPRYLITVTGKKLTVTCSQNMNHEYMSWYRQDPGLGLRQIYYSMNVEVTDKGDVPEGYKVSRKEKRNFPLILESPSPNQTSLYFCASSLISGANVLTFGAGSRLTVL.

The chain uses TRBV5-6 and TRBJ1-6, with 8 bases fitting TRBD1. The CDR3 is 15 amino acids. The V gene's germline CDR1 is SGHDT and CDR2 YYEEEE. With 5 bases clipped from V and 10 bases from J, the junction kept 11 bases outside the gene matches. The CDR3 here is CASSSDRGIWSPLHF. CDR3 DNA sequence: TGTGCCAGCAGTTCCGACAGGGGTATCTGGTCACCCCTCCACTTT.

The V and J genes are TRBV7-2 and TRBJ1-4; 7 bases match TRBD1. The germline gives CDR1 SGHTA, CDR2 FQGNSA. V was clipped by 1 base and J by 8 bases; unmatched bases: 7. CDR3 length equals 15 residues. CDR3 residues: CASSLGPTGREKLFF. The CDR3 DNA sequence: TGTGCCAGCAGCTTAGGCCCGACAGGGAGGGAAAAACTGTTTTTT.

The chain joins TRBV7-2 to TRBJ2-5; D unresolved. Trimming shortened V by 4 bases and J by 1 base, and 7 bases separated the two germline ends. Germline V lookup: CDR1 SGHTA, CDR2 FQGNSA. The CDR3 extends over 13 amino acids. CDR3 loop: CASSSRSQETQYF. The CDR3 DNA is TGTGCCAGCAGCTCTCGTTCCCAAGAGACCCAGTACTTC.

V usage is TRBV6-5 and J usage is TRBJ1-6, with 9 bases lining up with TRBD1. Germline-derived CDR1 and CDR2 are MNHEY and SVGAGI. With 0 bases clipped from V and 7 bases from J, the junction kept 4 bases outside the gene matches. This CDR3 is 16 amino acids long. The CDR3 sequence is CASSYSLQGANSPLHF. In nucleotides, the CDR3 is TGTGCCAGCAGTTACTCGCTACAGGGGGCAAATTCACCCCTCCACTTT.

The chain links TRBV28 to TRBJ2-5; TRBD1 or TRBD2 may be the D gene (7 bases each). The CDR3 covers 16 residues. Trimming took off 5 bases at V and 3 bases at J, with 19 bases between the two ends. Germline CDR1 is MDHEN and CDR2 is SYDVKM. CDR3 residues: CASSPWEGAGEETQYF. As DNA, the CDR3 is TGTGCCAGCAGTCCCTGGGAGGGGGCGGGGGAAGAGACCCAGTACTTC.

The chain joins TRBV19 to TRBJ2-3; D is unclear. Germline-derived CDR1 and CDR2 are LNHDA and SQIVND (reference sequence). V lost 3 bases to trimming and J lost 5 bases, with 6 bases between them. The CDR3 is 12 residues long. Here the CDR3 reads CASSIWGDTQYF. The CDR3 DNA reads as TGTGCCAGTAGTATCTGGGGAGATACGCAGTATTTT.

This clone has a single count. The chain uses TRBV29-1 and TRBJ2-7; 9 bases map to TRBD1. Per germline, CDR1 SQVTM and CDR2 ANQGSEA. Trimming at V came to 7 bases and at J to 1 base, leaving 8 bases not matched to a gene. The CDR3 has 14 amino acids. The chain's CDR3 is CSAKMGQGSYEQYF. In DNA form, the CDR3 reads TGCAGCGCCAAAATGGGACAGGGTTCCTACGAGCAGTACTTC.

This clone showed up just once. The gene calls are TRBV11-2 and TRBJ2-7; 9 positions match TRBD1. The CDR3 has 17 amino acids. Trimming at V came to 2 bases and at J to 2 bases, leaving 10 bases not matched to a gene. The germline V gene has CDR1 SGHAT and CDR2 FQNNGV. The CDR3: CASSLTYGQGSAYEQYF. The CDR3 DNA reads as TGTGCCAGCAGCTTAACCTATGGACAGGGGTCCGCCTACGAGCAGTACTTC.

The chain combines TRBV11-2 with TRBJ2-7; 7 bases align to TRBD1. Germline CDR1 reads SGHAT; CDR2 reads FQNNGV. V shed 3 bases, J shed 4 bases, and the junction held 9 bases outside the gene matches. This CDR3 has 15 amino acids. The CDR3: CASSFNRDRPYEQYF. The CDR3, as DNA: TGTGCCAGCAGCTTCAACCGGGACAGACCATACGAGCAGTACTTC.

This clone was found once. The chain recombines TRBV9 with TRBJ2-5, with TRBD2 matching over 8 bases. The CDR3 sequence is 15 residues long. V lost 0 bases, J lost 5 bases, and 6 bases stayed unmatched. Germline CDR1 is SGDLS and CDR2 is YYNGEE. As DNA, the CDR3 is TGTGCCAGCAGCGTAGCGGGGGGGCTGAGGGAGACCCAGTACTTC. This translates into CASSVAGGLRETQYF.

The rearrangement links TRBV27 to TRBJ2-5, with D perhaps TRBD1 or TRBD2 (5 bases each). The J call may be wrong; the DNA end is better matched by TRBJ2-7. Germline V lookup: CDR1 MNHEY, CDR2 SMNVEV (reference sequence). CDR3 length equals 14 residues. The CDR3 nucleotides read TGTGCCAGCCAGACTCGGGACCCCCGCTACGAGCAGTACTTC. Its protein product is CASQTRDPRYEQYF.

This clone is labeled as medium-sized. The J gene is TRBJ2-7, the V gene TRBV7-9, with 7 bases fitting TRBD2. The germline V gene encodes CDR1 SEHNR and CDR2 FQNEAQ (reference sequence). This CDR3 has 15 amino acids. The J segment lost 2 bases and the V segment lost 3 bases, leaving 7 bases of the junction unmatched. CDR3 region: CASSFKTGTTYEQYF. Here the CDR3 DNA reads TGTGCCAGCAGCTTTAAAACCGGGACTACCTACGAGCAGTACTTC. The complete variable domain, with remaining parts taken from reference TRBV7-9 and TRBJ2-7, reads DTGVSQNPRHKITKRGQNVTFRCDPISEHNRLYWYRQTLGQGPEFLTYFQNEAQLEKSRLLSDRFSAERPKGSFSTLEIQRTEQGDSAMYLCASSFKTGTTYEQYFGPGTRLTVT.

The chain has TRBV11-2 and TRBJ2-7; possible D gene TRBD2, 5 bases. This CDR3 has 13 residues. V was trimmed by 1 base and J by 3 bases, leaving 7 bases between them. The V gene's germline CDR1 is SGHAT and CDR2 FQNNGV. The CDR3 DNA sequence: TGTGCCAGCAGCTTAGGGACTTTCTACGAGCAGTACTTC. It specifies CASSLGTFYEQYF.

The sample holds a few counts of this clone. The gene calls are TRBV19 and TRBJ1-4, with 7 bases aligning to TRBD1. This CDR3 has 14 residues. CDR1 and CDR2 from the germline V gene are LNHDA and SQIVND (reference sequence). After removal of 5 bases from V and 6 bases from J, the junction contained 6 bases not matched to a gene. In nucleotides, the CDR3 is TGTGCCAGTAGTGAGGGGGCGGCCTATGAAAAACTGTTTTTT. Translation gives CASSEGAAYEKLFF.

CDR3 region: CASSPGQGFNSPLHF. The CDR3, as DNA: TGTGCCAGCAGCCCAGGACAGGGGTTTAATTCACCCCTCCACTTT. The J gene is TRBJ1-6, the V gene TRBV7-2; 9 nucleotides line up with TRBD1. The germline V gene has CDR1 SGHTA and CDR2 FQGNSA. The trim removed 5 bases at V and 6 bases at J, leaving 5 bases unmatched. The CDR3 spans 15 residues.

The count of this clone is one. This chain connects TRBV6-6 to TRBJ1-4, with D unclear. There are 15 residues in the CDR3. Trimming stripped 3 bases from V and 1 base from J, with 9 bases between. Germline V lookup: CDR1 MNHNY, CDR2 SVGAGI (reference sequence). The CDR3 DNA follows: TGTGCCAGCAGTTATTCGGAAATAACTAATGAAAAACTGTTTTTT. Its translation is CASSYSEITNEKLFF.

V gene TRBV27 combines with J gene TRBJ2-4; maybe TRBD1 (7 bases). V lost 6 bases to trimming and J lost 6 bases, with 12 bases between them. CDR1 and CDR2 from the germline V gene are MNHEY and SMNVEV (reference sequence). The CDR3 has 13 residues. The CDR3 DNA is TGTGCCAGCAGCGTCCAGGGGGGAAACATTCAGTACTTC. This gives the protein CASSVQGGNIQYF.